The 2 T cell receptor beta chains listed next were all sequenced from one sample in a study of PD-1 blockade in classical Hodgkin lymphoma. There was relapse after autologous stem cell transplantation in every patient, and there was variation in brentuximab vedotin exposure. Repertoires were generated with immunoSEQ multiplex PCR, while TCRdb's copy carries only in-frame clones and drops some. This sample has about 98,000 clones, with roughly 90% found just once. The sample in question was peripheral blood mononuclear cells (PBMCs), obtained at baseline. These receptors all come from a human donor with classical Hodgkin lymphoma.

The rearrangement joins TRBV28 to TRBJ2-7, with unresolved D. The CDR3 contains 10 residues. Germline CDR1 MDHEN, CDR2 SYDVKM. The V end was cut by 6 bases, the J end by 6 bases, with 6 bases between. The CDR3 reads CASRDREQYF. In nucleotides, the CDR3 is TGTGCCAGCAGGGACCGCGAGCAGTACTTC.

This clone was counted once. The V and J genes are TRBV7-2 and TRBJ2-1; no clear D gene. Germline V gene sequence: CDR1 SGHTA, CDR2 FQGNSA. There are 13 residues in the CDR3. Trimming left V 7 bases short and J 7 bases short, with 14 bases between. In nucleotides, the CDR3 is TGTGCCAGCATGTCCGGGTTAGGGAATGAGCAGTTCTTC. It encodes CASMSGLGNEQFF.